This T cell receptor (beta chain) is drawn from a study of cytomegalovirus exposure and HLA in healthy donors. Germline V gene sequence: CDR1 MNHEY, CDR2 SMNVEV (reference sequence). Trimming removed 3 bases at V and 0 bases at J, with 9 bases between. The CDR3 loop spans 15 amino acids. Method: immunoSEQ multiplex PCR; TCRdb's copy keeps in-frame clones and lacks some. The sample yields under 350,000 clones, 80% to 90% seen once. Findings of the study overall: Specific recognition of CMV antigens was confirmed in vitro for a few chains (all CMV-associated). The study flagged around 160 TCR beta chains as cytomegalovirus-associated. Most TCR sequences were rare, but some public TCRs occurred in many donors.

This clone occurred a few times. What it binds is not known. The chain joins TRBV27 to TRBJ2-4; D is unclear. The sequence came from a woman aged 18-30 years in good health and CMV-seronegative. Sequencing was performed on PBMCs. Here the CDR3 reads CASSFITEAKNIQYF. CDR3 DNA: TGTGCCAGCAGTTTTATAACTGAAGCCAAAAACATTCAGTACTTC.